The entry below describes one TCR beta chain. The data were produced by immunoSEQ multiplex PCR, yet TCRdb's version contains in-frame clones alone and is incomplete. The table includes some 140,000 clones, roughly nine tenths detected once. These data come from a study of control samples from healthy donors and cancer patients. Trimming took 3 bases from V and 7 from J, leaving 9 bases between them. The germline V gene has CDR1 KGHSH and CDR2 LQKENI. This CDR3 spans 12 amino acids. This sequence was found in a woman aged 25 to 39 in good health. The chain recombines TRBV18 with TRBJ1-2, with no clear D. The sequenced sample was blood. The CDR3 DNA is TGTGCCAGCTCACCCGATTACGGTGGCTACACCTTC. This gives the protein CASSPDYGGYTF.